This T cell receptor beta chain was retrieved from a study of control samples from healthy donors and cancer patients. Trimming pared 5 bases from V and 0 bases from J, leaving 14 bases between. The CDR3 is 17 amino acids. Germline loops: CDR1 MDHEN, CDR2 SYDVKM. Generated by immunoSEQ multiplex PCR, the TCRdb table keeps only in-frame clones and is missing some. The sample includes roughly 100,000 clones, just over 85% of them seen just once. The sample comprised blood. V and J are TRBV28 and TRBJ2-6; D is possibly TRBD1 (6 bases). This TCR derives from a man aged 25-45 years in good health. The CDR3 sequence: CASSTQGTPSGANVLTF. CDR3 coding DNA: TGTGCCAGCAGTACACAGGGTACACCCTCTGGGGCCAACGTCCTGACTTTC.